This entry describes one TCR beta chain. Its antigen target is currently unknown. There are no base qualities to consult, and no much larger clone falls within one base. This record comes from a study of T-cell memory formation after mild COVID-19 (dated by TCRdb to the early 2020s). A note on the overall study: Most TCR sequence clusters were specific to one of the two donors. T-cell clones expanding and contracting after mild COVID-19 in a couple of donors were tracked by longitudinal TCRalpha and TCRbeta repertoire sequencing. Two young, previously healthy adult volunteers made up the cohort, one male and one female. General findings and caveats noted by the study authors: Contracting CD4+ clones were found mainly in CM and EM memory subsets, while CD8+ clones were enriched in EMRA. Some responding clones were found in pre-infection memory, which suggests that pre-existing cross-reactive memory T cells took part in the SARS-CoV-2 response. SARS-CoV-2 specificity was not confirmed for the second-wave clones peaking on day 37. From day 15 to 85, contracting clones showed balanced CD4/CD8 phenotypes, whereas a second wave of clones that expanded from day 15 to 37 leaned towards CD4+. Only a couple of mild cases were covered by the study, and larger cohorts that include severe cases with pre-infection samples were considered necessary.

PBMCs were isolated by Ficoll-Paque density gradient centrifugation. Sequencer: Illumina NovaSeq 6000. Using 5'RACE with constant-segment primers, TCRalpha and TCRbeta cDNA libraries were constructed, with sample barcodes and unique molecular identifiers added in the process. RNA was extracted from every sample with Trizol reagent. Library amplification was performed in two PCR steps, and a second sample barcode and Illumina TruSeq adapters were introduced in the second step. Libraries were sequenced on an Illumina NovaSeq with 2 x 150 bp paired-end reads. The paper's processing steps were these. With migec v1.2.7, reads were demultiplexed and then collapsed into UMI-guided consensus sequences. Using mixcr v2.1.11, UMI consensuses were aligned to TRA and TRB V and J templates and then assembled into clonotypes. Clonotypes were classified as expanded or contracted when called significant by both edgeR and NoisET, with noise models trained on biological replicates. For edgeR calls, the cutoffs were a false discovery rate-adjusted p below 0.01 and a log2 fold-change threshold of 1. As an exploratory analysis of dynamics, max-normalized trajectories of the 1000 most abundant clonotypes were examined by PCA with hierarchical clustering. Separately sequenced CD4+ and CD8+ repertoires were used to assign a CD4 or CD8 phenotype to each responding clone. The raw public reads went through TCRdb reprocessing: fastp at Q25, MiXCR clone calling, in-frame beta chains kept. All rows with the same CDR3 protein become a single entry with the most common DNA and genes. The V and J calls, along with clone size, are taken from TCRdb and not from the paper's own processing. The sample table contains 92,000 or so distinct CDR3 sequences; only one count was recorded for less than 15% of them. Approximately 40% of the sample belongs to the ten largest clones.

The CDR3 contains 15 residues, cysteine and phenylalanine counted. The sequence is cut down to CDR3 DNA, 45 bases in frame from base 1. V sheds 4 bases and J sheds 8 bases, leaving 20 bases between their ends. The germline V gene supplies CDR1 SGHAT and CDR2 FQNNGV. Specimen: PBMCs or a T cell subset sorted from them (not recorded which). The source of this sequence is a man younger than 30 who had mild COVID-19 (a few samples of this study predate the infection). The sample titles of this study are shuffled in the database, so cell type and time point are left out; the donor was told from shared clones. Rearrangement joined TRBV11-2 to TRBJ1-1; TRBD1 might be the D gene, on 5 matching bases. At the DNA level, the sequence is TGTGCCAGCAGCTCCCGTATAGGGGCCGTGGCGGAAGCTTTCTTT. It specifies CASSSRIGAVAEAFF. Supplemented by the reference TRBV11-2 and TRBJ1-1 proteins around the CDR3, the complete variable domain is EAGVAQSPRYKIIEKRQSVAFWCNPISGHATLYWYQQILGQGPKLLIQFQNNGVVDDSQLPKDRFSAERLKGVDSTLKIQPAKLEDSAVYLCASSSRIGAVAEAFFGQGTRLTVV.